The 15 T cell receptor beta chains in this list originate from one sample, sequenced in a study of T cell repertoires in cytomegalovirus infection. What these receptors recognize is not known. TCRdb independently ran MiXCR on the reads; one entry per CDR3 protein. This sample has approximately 910,000 distinct CDR3 sequences, with 31% found just once. The source material was cultured CD8+ T cells from PBMCs, sampled from culture after CMV antigen stimulation. These receptors all stem from a human donor in good health (CMV status not recorded). Some clones in this sample may be carry-over from other donors' samples.

Ten or more counts support this clonotype. This chain links TRBV12-3 or TRBV12-4 with TRBJ2-7; a possible D gene is TRBD2 (6 bases). Trimming left V 3 bases short and J 4 bases short, with 13 bases between. This CDR3 comprises 14 residues. The CDR3 spells CASSFGGPLYEQYV. CDR3 DNA sequence: TGTGCCAGCAGTTTCGGAGGGCCCTTGTACGAGCAGTACGTC.

The chain recombines TRBV19 with TRBJ2-7; 10 nucleotides match TRBD2. The CDR3 totals 15 residues. After removal of 6 bases from V and 1 base from J, the junction contained 6 bases not matched to a gene. Germline V lookup: CDR1 LNHDA, CDR2 SQIVND (reference sequence). CDR3 nucleotide sequence: TGTGCCAGTAGCCCCGGGACTAGCGCATCCTACGAGCAGTACTTC. Amino acids: CASSPGTSASYEQYF.

This chain uses TRBV15 with TRBJ1-1; 8 bases map to TRBD1. V shed 3 bases and J 4 bases; nucleotides not matched to a gene: 13. The CDR3 runs 17 residues. CDR1 is LNHNV, CDR2 YYDKDF, per germline (reference sequence). The CDR3 DNA sequence: TGTGCCACCAGCAGGGGTACGGGACAGGAGAAGAGCACTGAAGCTTTCTTT. This sequence encodes CATSRGTGQEKSTEAFF. Together with reference TRBV15 and TRBJ1-1, the CDR3 gives the full variable domain: DAMVIQNPRYQVTQFGKPVTLSCSQTLNHNVMYWYQQKSSQAPKLLFHYYDKDFNNEADTPDNFQSRRPNTSFCFLDIRSPGLGDTAMYLCATSRGTGQEKSTEAFFGQGTRLTVV.

As concerns this clonotype: This may come from a read error, since a much larger clone is one base off. The chain is built from TRBV7-9 and TRBJ2-2, with TRBD1 matching over 9 bases. The V gene end was trimmed by 6 bases and the J gene end by 4 bases; junction bases not matched to a gene: 6. The CDR3 sequence is 15 residues long. Per germline, CDR1 SEHNR and CDR2 FQNEAQ (reference sequence). The CDR3 nucleotides are TGTGCCAGCAGAACAGGGGGCGATCCCACCGGGGAGCTGTTTTTT. Residues: CASRTGGDPTGELFF.

The chain joins TRBV6-5 to TRBJ1-2; 12 bases are shared with TRBD1. CDR1 MNHEY and CDR2 SVGAGI come from the germline V gene. CDR3 length: 17 residues. With 2 bases clipped from V and 8 bases from J, the junction kept 12 bases outside the gene matches. The CDR3 DNA reads TGTGCCAGCAGTTACGACGTGGGACAGGGGGCATTTGTGGGCTACACCTTC. Translating gives CASSYDVGQGAFVGYTF.

This clonotype was seen many times. The chain is built from TRBV7-2 and TRBJ2-3, with D possibly being TRBD2 (6 bases). Germline V gives CDR1 SGHTA, CDR2 FQGNSA. The CDR3 runs to 14 residues. Trimming cost V 4 bases and J 4 bases, with 12 bases left between them. The DNA of the CDR3 is TGTGCCAGCAGCTGGGGGGAGCCGGCAGATACGCAGTATTTT. Translated, it gives CASSWGEPADTQYF.

V gene TRBV7-9 combines with J gene TRBJ1-1; 11 positions match TRBD1. The CDR3 loop spans 15 amino acids. Per germline, CDR1 SEHNR and CDR2 FQNEAQ (reference sequence). The V segment lost 8 bases and the J segment 6 bases; nucleotides outside the gene matches: 11. The CDR3 protein is CASGGGRTGGSEAFF. CDR3 bases: TGTGCCAGCGGGGGGGGTCGGACAGGGGGCTCTGAAGCTTTCTTT.

V gene TRBV28 combines with J gene TRBJ1-3, with 7 bases matching TRBD1. This CDR3 is built from 16 residues. Germline trimming cut 6 bases from V and 4 bases from J; bases unmatched to any gene: 12. Per the germline V gene, CDR1 is MDHEN and CDR2 is SYDVKM. The CDR3 is CASRGFGDSLGNTIYF. For the CDR3, the DNA is TGTGCCAGCAGGGGGTTTGGGGACAGTCTGGGAAACACCATATATTTT.

This clonotype was detected a few times. The chain is built from TRBV7-9 and TRBJ2-3; D not certain. Trimming stripped 5 bases from V and 8 bases from J, with 14 bases between. Germline CDR1 and CDR2: SEHNR and FQNEAQ (reference sequence). The length of the CDR3 is 13 residues. The CDR3: CASSPSGESTQYF. The DNA of the CDR3 is TGTGCCAGCAGCCCTAGTGGTGAGAGTACGCAGTATTTT.

The chain joins TRBV10-3 to TRBJ2-7; 7 bases line up with TRBD1. CDR3 length equals 16 residues. The V gene's germline CDR1 is ENHRY and CDR2 SYGVKD. Unmatched junction bases numbered 5, after V lost 0 bases and J lost 0 bases. The CDR3 loop is CAISESKGANSYEQYF. The CDR3 nucleotides read TGTGCCATCAGTGAGTCAAAGGGGGCGAACTCCTACGAGCAGTACTTC.

The chain links TRBV5-1 to TRBJ1-1, with D hard to call. V gave up 9 bases and J gave up 1 base, with 19 bases separating them. The germline CDR1 and CDR2 sequences are SGHRS and YFSETQ. The CDR3 loop spans 15 amino acids. CDR3 residues: CATHLGRAGNTEAFF. The CDR3 region has the DNA TGCGCCACCCACTTGGGAAGGGCCGGGAACACTGAAGCTTTCTTT.

In its sample, this clonotype was seen a few times. The V and J genes are TRBV9 and TRBJ1-5; TRBD1 might be the D (5 bases). Trimming left V 4 bases short and J 5 bases short, with 13 bases between. The CDR3 runs to 14 residues. Germline V lookup: CDR1 SGDLS, CDR2 YYNGEE. CDR3 nucleotide sequence: TGTGCCAGCAGCCAAGGAGGGGATTATCAGCCCCAGCATTTT. Amino acid sequence: CASSQGGDYQPQHF.

This clonotype showed up just a few times. The V and J genes are TRBV6-5 and TRBJ1-1; a possible D gene is TRBD1 (6 bases). Trimming took 11 bases from V and 1 from J, leaving 17 bases between them. This CDR3 has 14 residues. Looked up from germline, CDR1 is MNHEY and CDR2 is SVGAGI. The CDR3 DNA reads TGTGCCGTAAGCCGGACGACAGGGAACACTGAAGCTTTCTTT. Translated: CAVSRTTGNTEAFF.

This clonotype was observed at least ten times. V is TRBV12-3 or TRBV12-4 and J is TRBJ2-7; D is perhaps TRBD1 (6 bases). Trimming stripped 5 bases from V and 3 bases from J, with 11 bases between. The CDR3 spans 13 residues. DNA of the CDR3: TGTGCCAGCAGTCAAACAGGGTTCTACGAGCAGTACGTC. Translated: CASSQTGFYEQYV.

This clonotype came up a few times. The V call is TRBV4-1, the J call TRBJ2-6; D is perhaps TRBD1 (5 bases). The V end lost 8 bases, the J end lost 0 bases, and 11 bases lay between the germline ends. This CDR3 is 15 amino acids long. Germline V gene lookup returns CDR1 MGHRA and CDR2 YSYEKL. CDR3 sequence (DNA): TGCGCCAGCGGGGCAGAAAACTCTGGGGCCAACGTCCTGACTTTC. Encoded protein: CASGAENSGANVLTF.